A single sample gave rise to the 32 T cell receptor beta chains below, sequenced in a study of response to subunit inactivated influenza vaccine. TCRdb reanalysed the RT-PCR reads using MiXCR and keeps one entry per CDR3 protein. The data hold 650,000 to 800,000 distinct CDR3 sequences, with approximately 15% observed a single time. The sample here was PBMCs from blood, taken about 14 days before vaccination. These receptors all come from a man aged 50 to 59 who received an inactivated influenza vaccine.

The CDR3 region has the DNA TGTGCCAGCAGTGTTACGGGAGGGCGAGATACGCAGTATTTT. Protein sequence: CASSVTGGRDTQYF. The chain links TRBV6-1 to TRBJ2-3; 8 bases align to TRBD2. Trimming removed 4 bases from V and 5 bases from J; junction bases left unmatched: 5. Germline assignment: CDR1 MNHNS and CDR2 SASEGT. The CDR3 contains 14 residues.

CDR3 nucleotides: TGTGCCACCAGCAGAGGGCGGGGGGCGTTCTTC. It encodes CATSRGRGAFF. V is TRBV15 and J is TRBJ2-1, with TRBD2 matching 8 bases. The V gene end was trimmed by 1 base and the J gene end by 15 bases; junction bases not matched to a gene: 2. The V gene's germline CDR1 is LNHNV and CDR2 YYDKDF (reference sequence). There are 11 residues in the CDR3.

The chain recombines TRBV12-3 or TRBV12-4 with TRBJ1-6, with TRBD1 identical over 12 bases. Losses at the gene ends were 1 base for V and 1 base for J; bases not matched to a gene: 8. The CDR3 is made up of 20 amino acids. The DNA for the CDR3 is TGTGCCAGCAGTTTAGAATTCGGGACAGGGGGCAGGTCCTATAATTCACCCCTCCACTTT. Its translation: CASSLEFGTGGRSYNSPLHF.

The V call is TRBV11-2, the J call TRBJ2-2, with 7 bases aligning to TRBD1. Germline V gene data show CDR1 as SGHAT and CDR2 as FQNNGV. V gave up 6 bases and J gave up 5 bases; unmatched junction bases: 6. The CDR3 is made up of 14 amino acids. CDR3 bases: TGTGCCAGCAGTACAGGGGTTCTTACCGGGGAGCTGTTTTTT. This codes for CASSTGVLTGELFF.

The V and J genes are TRBV12-5 and TRBJ2-1; 7 nucleotides align to TRBD1. V dropped 4 bases and J dropped 1; count of bases not matched to a gene: 10. CDR1 is LGHNT, CDR2 FRNRAP, per germline. This CDR3 comprises 17 residues. The CDR3 sequence is CASGYTGQSFSYNEQFF. DNA for the CDR3: TGTGCTAGTGGTTATACGGGACAGAGCTTTTCCTACAATGAGCAGTTCTTC.

The CDR3 DNA is TGTGCCAGCAGTTACTCCGCCGCGCGGCACTCCTACGAGCAGTACTTC. Residues: CASSYSAARHSYEQYF. The J gene is TRBJ2-7, the V gene TRBV6-2 or TRBV6-3, with D uncertain. V lost 0 bases, J lost 0 bases, and 12 bases lay in between. This CDR3 has 16 residues. Looked up from germline, CDR1 is MNHEY and CDR2 is SVGEGT.

The CDR3 DNA sequence: TGTGCCAGCTCACCACCGGAACCACTCTACGAGCAGTACTTC. It specifies CASSPPEPLYEQYF. This chain joins TRBV18 and TRBJ2-7; D remains ambiguous. Per germline, CDR1 KGHSH and CDR2 LQKENI. The V and J ends lost 0 bases and 3 bases respectively, with 9 bases between them. The CDR3 has 14 amino acids. The full variable domain, in which reference TRBV18 and TRBJ2-7 provide the parts outside the CDR3, is NAGVMQNPRHLVRRRGQEARLRCSPMKGHSHVYWYRQLPEEGLKFMVYLQKENIIDESGMPKERFSAEFPKEGPSILRIQQVVRGDSAAYFCASSPPEPLYEQYFGPGTRLTVT.

This clonotype was observed a few times. This chain uses TRBV11-2 with TRBJ2-1; TRBD2 matches 15 bases. V lost 8 bases, J lost 7 bases, and 9 bases stayed unmatched. CDR1 and CDR2 from the germline V gene are SGHAT and FQNNGV. The CDR3 runs to 16 residues. CDR3 DNA sequence: TGTGCCAGCCGCCCTCAGGGACTAGCGGGAGGTAATGAGCAGTTCTTC. This gives the protein CASRPQGLAGGNEQFF.

This clonotype came up a few times. The CDR3 protein is CASSPTTGGLTGELFF. Here the CDR3 DNA reads TGTGCCAGCAGCCCCACGACAGGGGGACTCACCGGGGAGCTGTTTTTT. This rearrangement joins TRBV6-1 to TRBJ2-2; the match to TRBD1 covers 9 bases. The CDR3 sequence is 16 residues long. The ends lost 6 bases at V and 4 bases at J; junction bases unmatched: 9. The germline V gene encodes CDR1 MNHNS and CDR2 SASEGT.

This clonotype was found a few times. V usage is TRBV12-3 or TRBV12-4 and J usage is TRBJ2-7, with 8 bases that match TRBD1. J gave up 6 bases and V 3 bases, and 7 bases lay outside the gene matches. The CDR3 covers 14 residues. The DNA for the CDR3 is TGTGCCAGCAGTTTCCAGCCGGACAGGGCCGAGCAGTACTTC. Translating it yields CASSFQPDRAEQYF.

This clonotype has more than one count but fewer than ten. CDR3 sequence (DNA): TGTGCCAGCTCCCCTTCTGGGGGACAGATCGCAGATACGCAGTATTTT. This codes for CASSPSGGQIADTQYF. This chain joins TRBV18 and TRBJ2-3, with 7 bases that match TRBD1. Per germline, CDR1 KGHSH and CDR2 LQKENI. CDR3 length equals 16 residues. The V gene end was trimmed by 6 bases and the J gene end by 4 bases; junction bases not matched to a gene: 13.

V gene TRBV5-6 combines with J gene TRBJ2-2, with D perhaps matching TRBD1 (5 bases). Trimming cost V 2 bases and J 4 bases, with 9 bases left between them. Per the germline V gene, CDR1 is SGHDT and CDR2 is YYEEEE. The CDR3 is 14 residues long. The CDR3 DNA sequence: TGTGCCAGCAGCTTCACCCAGGGCACCGGGGAGCTGTTTTTT. Protein product: CASSFTQGTGELFF.

This clonotype turned up a few times. The chain has TRBV29-1 and TRBJ1-4, with 7 bases identical to TRBD1. This CDR3 comprises 15 residues. V lost 6 bases and J lost 3; bases outside the gene matches: 10. Germline V gene lookup returns CDR1 SQVTM and CDR2 ANQGSEA. This chain's CDR3 is CSVGSLDRPNEKLFF. The CDR3 nucleotides read TGCAGCGTGGGTTCATTGGACAGGCCTAATGAAAAACTGTTTTTT.

In its sample, this clonotype was seen many times. The chain recombines TRBV5-6 with TRBJ2-3; 10 bases are a match to TRBD1. The CDR3 runs to 16 residues. J gave up 5 bases and V 3 bases, and 9 bases lay outside the gene matches. Germline V gene sequence: CDR1 SGHDT, CDR2 YYEEEE. The CDR3 DNA sequence: TGTGCCAGCAGCTCCCGACAGGGGGCCAGGGGAGATACGCAGTATTTT. It specifies CASSSRQGARGDTQYF.

This clonotype came up a few times. CDR3 loop: CASSPRDTTYEQYF. The CDR3 nucleotides are TGTGCCAGCAGTCCCCGGGACACCACCTACGAGCAGTACTTC. The rearrangement links TRBV6-1 to TRBJ2-7, with D perhaps matching TRBD1 (6 bases). Trimming shortened V by 5 bases and J by 2 bases, and 13 bases separated the two germline ends. The germline V gene has CDR1 MNHNS and CDR2 SASEGT. There are 14 residues in the CDR3.

CDR3 sequence (DNA): TGTGCCAGCAGCCCACGACATTCCTATGGCTACACCTTC. It translates to CASSPRHSYGYTF. The V call is TRBV7-2, the J call TRBJ1-2; D gene uncertain. CDR1 and CDR2 (germline): SGHTA, FQGNSA. The V and J ends lost 5 bases and 4 bases respectively, with 11 bases between them. This CDR3 region has 13 residues.

The chain combines TRBV29-1 with TRBJ2-2, with D unresolved. In germline, CDR1 is SQVTM, CDR2 ANQGSEA. Trimming stripped 3 bases from V and 2 bases from J, with 10 bases between. CDR3 size: 14 residues. The DNA of the CDR3 is TGCAGCGTTGATATCGCAGGAAACACCGGGGAGCTGTTTTTT. This gives the protein CSVDIAGNTGELFF.

This clonotype has more than one count but fewer than ten. V and J are TRBV20-1 and TRBJ1-5; 7 positions match TRBD1. Germline assignment: CDR1 DFQATT and CDR2 SNEGSKA (reference sequence). The CDR3 has 13 amino acids. V lost 3 bases to trimming and J lost 5 bases; unmatched junction nucleotides: 4. This chain's CDR3 is CSASGTGDQPQHF. In DNA form, the CDR3 reads TGCAGTGCTAGTGGTACAGGGGATCAGCCCCAGCATTTT.

V and J are TRBV20-1 and TRBJ2-7, with 7 bases identical to TRBD2. Germline V gene data show CDR1 as DFQATT and CDR2 as SNEGSKA (reference sequence). V lost 4 bases, J lost 3 bases, and 15 bases stayed unmatched. The CDR3 has 16 amino acids. CDR3 nucleotides: TGCAGTGCTAAAAGTCCCGGGACTACCAACATCTACGAGCAGTACTTC. Protein sequence: CSAKSPGTTNIYEQYF.

This clonotype was seen a handful of times. V usage is TRBV20-1 and J usage is TRBJ2-3; either TRBD1 or TRBD2 may fit D (5 bases each). Germline CDR1 and CDR2: DFQATT and SNEGSKA (reference sequence). The CDR3 has 13 amino acids. The CDR3 bases are TGCAGCTCCCTGGGACCCTTCACAGATACGCAGTATTTT. Translating it yields CSSLGPFTDTQYF.

The V and J genes are TRBV4-3 and TRBJ1-1; the D is unclear. The V and J ends lost 0 bases and 0 bases respectively, with 11 bases between them. The CDR3 extends over 16 amino acids. CDR1 and CDR2 from the germline V gene are LGHNA and YSLEER. This chain's CDR3 is CASSQDNGRMNTEAFF. CDR3 DNA: TGCGCCAGCAGCCAAGATAACGGGAGGATGAACACTGAAGCTTTCTTT.

The rearrangement links TRBV20-1 to TRBJ2-1, with D perhaps TRBD2 (5 bases). Between the trimmed V and J ends, which lost 0 bases and 1 base, there was a span of 16 bases. In germline, CDR1 is DFQATT, CDR2 SNEGSKA (reference sequence). The CDR3 is 17 amino acids. The CDR3 bases are TGCAGTGCTAGAGATCTTTCTAGCTCTTTATCCTACAATGAGCAGTTCTTC. This sequence encodes CSARDLSSSLSYNEQFF.

V usage is TRBV20-1 and J usage is TRBJ2-7; the match to TRBD1 covers 7 bases. The CDR3 runs 12 residues. V was clipped by 7 bases and J by 5 bases; unmatched bases: 8. In germline, CDR1 is DFQATT, CDR2 SNEGSKA (reference sequence). The CDR3 nucleotides read TGCAGTGTTAGCATGACAGGGAACGAGCAGTACTTC. Translated, it gives CSVSMTGNEQYF.

V is TRBV20-1 and J is TRBJ1-5, with 7 nucleotides matching TRBD1. The V and J ends lost 4 bases and 0 bases, in that order; junction bases with no gene match: 9. Germline assignment: CDR1 DFQATT and CDR2 SNEGSKA (reference sequence). CDR3 length: 16 amino acids. The CDR3 loop reads CSATPRGSYSNQPQHF. Here the CDR3 DNA reads TGCAGTGCTACCCCCAGGGGGAGCTATAGCAATCAGCCCCAGCATTTT.

This chain uses TRBV15 with TRBJ1-2; TRBD1 agrees at 9 bases. The J segment lost 4 bases and the V segment lost 1 base, leaving 10 bases of the junction unmatched. The CDR3 contains 17 residues. Germline V gene sequence: CDR1 LNHNV, CDR2 YYDKDF (reference sequence). The DNA of the CDR3 is TGTGCCACCAGCAGAGGAGGGACAGGGACAGGGACCTATGGCTACACCTTC. It yields the protein CATSRGGTGTGTYGYTF.

This chain links TRBV24-1 with TRBJ1-5; 8 bases line up with TRBD1. Per germline, CDR1 KGHDR and CDR2 SFDVKD. The length of the CDR3 is 17 residues. J was trimmed by 6 bases and V by 4 bases; bases with no gene match: 13. Written as DNA, the CDR3 is TGTGCCACCAGTGACCCCGGACAGGGACTGAGCGGTCAGCCCCAGCATTTT. Protein product: CATSDPGQGLSGQPQHF.

Only a few counts were recorded for this clonotype. CDR3 DNA sequence: TGCGCCAGCGGCCCGGGACGCCGGGAGCAGTACTTC. Amino acids: CASGPGRREQYF. The V and J genes are TRBV10-2 and TRBJ2-7, with D perhaps assigned TRBD1 or TRBD2 (5 bases each). This CDR3 contains 12 residues. Deletions cut 8 bases from V and 7 bases from J, with 15 bases between. Germline CDR1 and CDR2: WSHSY and SAAADI.

This clonotype turned up a few times. The rearrangement joins TRBV5-1 to TRBJ2-3; D uncertain. Germline CDR1 reads SGHRS; CDR2 reads YFSETQ. The CDR3 is made up of 13 amino acids. With 2 bases removed from V and 3 bases from J, the gap between germline ends came to 7 bases. CDR3 in DNA: TGCGCCAGCAGCTTTAGGCAGACAGATACGCAGTATTTT. Protein product: CASSFRQTDTQYF.

This clonotype was seen more than once but under ten times. The gene calls are TRBV4-2 and TRBJ1-3; no reliable D call. The CDR3 spans 16 residues. Trimming shortened V by 0 bases and J by 0 bases, and 9 bases separated the two germline ends. Germline V lookup: CDR1 LGHNA, CDR2 YNFKEQ. CDR3 residues: CASSQDVQSSGNTIYF. The DNA for the CDR3 is TGTGCCAGCAGCCAAGATGTACAAAGCTCTGGAAACACCATATATTTT.

In this sample, this clonotype turned up a few times. The chain carries TRBV19 and TRBJ2-7, with D perhaps assigned TRBD1 or TRBD2 (6 bases each). The CDR3 runs 16 residues. Germline V gene data show CDR1 as LNHDA and CDR2 as SQIVND (reference sequence). V dropped 4 bases and J dropped 5 bases, with 21 bases sitting between them. The DNA of the CDR3 is TGTGCCAGTAGTACGGTCGGGGGCCGAAAAATCCACGAGCAGTACTTC. It translates to CASSTVGGRKIHEQYF.

The gene calls are TRBV27 and TRBJ2-1; 8 bases agree with TRBD2. From germline, CDR1 is MNHEY and CDR2 SMNVEV (reference sequence). This CDR3 region has 15 residues. Germline trimming cut 5 bases from V and 6 bases from J; bases unmatched to any gene: 9. In DNA, the CDR3 is TGTGCCAGCAGTCGAGGGACTAGGGGAACCAATGAGCAGTTCTTC. This gives the protein CASSRGTRGTNEQFF.

This clonotype came up a few times. The gene calls are TRBV7-2 and TRBJ1-1, with 9 bases that match TRBD1. The CDR3 sequence is 16 residues long. Germline V gene sequence: CDR1 SGHTA, CDR2 FQGNSA. With V trimmed by 5 bases and J by 1 base, 8 bases remained unmatched. The chain's CDR3 is CASSAGQGRGNTEAFF. Written as DNA, the CDR3 is TGTGCCAGCAGCGCAGGACAGGGGAGGGGGAACACTGAAGCTTTCTTT.